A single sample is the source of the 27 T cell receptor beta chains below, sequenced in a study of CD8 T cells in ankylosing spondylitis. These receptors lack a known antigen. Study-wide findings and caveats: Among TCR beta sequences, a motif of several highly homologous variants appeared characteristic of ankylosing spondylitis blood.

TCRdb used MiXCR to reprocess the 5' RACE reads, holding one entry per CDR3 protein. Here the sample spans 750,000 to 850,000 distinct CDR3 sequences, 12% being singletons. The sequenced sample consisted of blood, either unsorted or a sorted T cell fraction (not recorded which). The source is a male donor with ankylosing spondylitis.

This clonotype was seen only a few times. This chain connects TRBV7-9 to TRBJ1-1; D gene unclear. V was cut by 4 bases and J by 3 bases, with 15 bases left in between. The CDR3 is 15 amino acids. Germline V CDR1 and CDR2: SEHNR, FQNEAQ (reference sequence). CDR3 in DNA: TGTGCCAGCAGCTCCCCCGAAGGGAAGGACACTGAAGCTTTCTTT. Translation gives CASSSPEGKDTEAFF.

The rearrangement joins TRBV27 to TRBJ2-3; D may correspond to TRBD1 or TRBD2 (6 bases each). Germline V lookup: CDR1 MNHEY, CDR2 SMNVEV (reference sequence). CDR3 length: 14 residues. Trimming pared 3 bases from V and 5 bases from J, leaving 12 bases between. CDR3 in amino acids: CASSFEGGGDTQYF. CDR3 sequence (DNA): TGTGCCAGCAGTTTCGAGGGGGGCGGAGATACGCAGTATTTT.

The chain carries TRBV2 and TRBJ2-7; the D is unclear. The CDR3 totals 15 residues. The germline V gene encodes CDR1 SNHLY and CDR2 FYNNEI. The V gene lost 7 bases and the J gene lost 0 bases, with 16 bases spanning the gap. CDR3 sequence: CASILQSLGSYEQYF. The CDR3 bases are TGTGCCAGCATCCTACAGTCCTTGGGCTCCTACGAGCAGTACTTC. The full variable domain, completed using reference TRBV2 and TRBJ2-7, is EPEVTQTPSHQVTQMGQEVILRCVPISNHLYFYWYRQILGQKVEFLVSFYNNEISEKSEIFDDQFSVERPDGSNFTLKIRSTKLEDSAMYFCASILQSLGSYEQYFGPGTRLTVT.

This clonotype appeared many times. This chain's CDR3 is CASSYRGDRIYEQYF. CDR3 nucleotides: TGTGCCAGCAGTTACCGAGGGGACAGGATCTACGAGCAGTACTTC. The V and J genes are TRBV6-6 and TRBJ2-7; 8 nucleotides agree with TRBD1. Trimming at V came to 2 bases and at J to 3 bases, leaving 6 bases not matched to a gene. This CDR3 region has 15 residues. Germline-derived CDR1 and CDR2 are MNHNY and SVGAGI (reference sequence).

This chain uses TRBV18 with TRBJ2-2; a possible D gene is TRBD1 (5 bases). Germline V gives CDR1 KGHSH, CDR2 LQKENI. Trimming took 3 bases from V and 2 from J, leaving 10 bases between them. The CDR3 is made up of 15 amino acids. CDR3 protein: CASSPGRDNTGELFF. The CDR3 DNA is TGTGCCAGCTCACCTGGCAGGGATAACACCGGGGAGCTGTTTTTT.

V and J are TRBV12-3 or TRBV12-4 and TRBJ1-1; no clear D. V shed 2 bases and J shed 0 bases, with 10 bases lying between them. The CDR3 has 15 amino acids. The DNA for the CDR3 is TGTGCCAGCAGTTTAAGGCTGGTGATGAACACTGAAGCTTTCTTT. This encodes CASSLRLVMNTEAFF.

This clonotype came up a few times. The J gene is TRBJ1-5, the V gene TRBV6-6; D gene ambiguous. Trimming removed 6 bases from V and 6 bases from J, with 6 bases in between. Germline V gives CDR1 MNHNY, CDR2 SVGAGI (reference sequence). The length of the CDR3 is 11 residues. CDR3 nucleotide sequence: TGTGCCAGCAGGGATAGTCAGCCCCAGCATTTT. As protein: CASRDSQPQHF.

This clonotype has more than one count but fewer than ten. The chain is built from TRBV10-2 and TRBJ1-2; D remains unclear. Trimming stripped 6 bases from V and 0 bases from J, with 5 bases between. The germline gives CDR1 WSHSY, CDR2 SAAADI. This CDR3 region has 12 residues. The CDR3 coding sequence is TGCGCCAGCAGGGAAGCTAACTATGGCTACACCTTC. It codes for CASREANYGYTF.

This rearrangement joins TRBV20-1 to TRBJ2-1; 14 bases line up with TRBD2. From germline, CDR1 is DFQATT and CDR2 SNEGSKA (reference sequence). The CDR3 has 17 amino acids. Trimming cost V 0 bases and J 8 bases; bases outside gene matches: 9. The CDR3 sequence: CSAREARTSGGWDEQFF. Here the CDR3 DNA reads TGCAGTGCTAGAGAAGCGAGGACTAGCGGGGGGTGGGATGAGCAGTTCTTC.

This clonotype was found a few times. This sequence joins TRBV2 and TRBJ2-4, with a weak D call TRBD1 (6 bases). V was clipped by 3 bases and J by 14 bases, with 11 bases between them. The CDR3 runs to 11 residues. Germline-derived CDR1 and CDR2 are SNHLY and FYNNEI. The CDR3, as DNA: TGTGCCAGCAGTGAGTCGGACAGAAAGTACTTC. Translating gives CASSESDRKYF.

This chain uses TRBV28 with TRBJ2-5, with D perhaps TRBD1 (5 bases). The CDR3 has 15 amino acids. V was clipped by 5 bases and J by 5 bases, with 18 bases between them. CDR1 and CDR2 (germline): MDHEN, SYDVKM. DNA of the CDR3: TGTGCCAGCAGTCCCCCGGGCCCACCAGGGGAGACCCAGTACTTC. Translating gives CASSPPGPPGETQYF.

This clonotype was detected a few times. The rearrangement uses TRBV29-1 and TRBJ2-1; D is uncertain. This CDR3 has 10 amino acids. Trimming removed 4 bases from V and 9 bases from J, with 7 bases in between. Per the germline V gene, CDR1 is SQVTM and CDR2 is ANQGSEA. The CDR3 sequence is CSVGGAEQFF. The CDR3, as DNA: TGCAGCGTTGGAGGAGCTGAGCAGTTCTTC.

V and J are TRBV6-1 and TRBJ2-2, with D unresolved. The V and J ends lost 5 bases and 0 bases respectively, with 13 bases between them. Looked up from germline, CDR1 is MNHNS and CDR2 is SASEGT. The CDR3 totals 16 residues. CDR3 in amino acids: CASSPPGFANTGELFF. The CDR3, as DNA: TGTGCCAGCAGTCCCCCCGGGTTCGCGAACACCGGGGAGCTGTTTTTT.

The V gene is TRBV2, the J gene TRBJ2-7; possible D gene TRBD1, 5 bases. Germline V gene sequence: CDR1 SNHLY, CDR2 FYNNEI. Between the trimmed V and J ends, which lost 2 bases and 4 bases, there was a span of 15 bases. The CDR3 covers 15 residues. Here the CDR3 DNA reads TGTGCCAGCAGTGAAAGGGGCCCAAGCAGGTACGAGCAGTACTTC. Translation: CASSERGPSRYEQYF.

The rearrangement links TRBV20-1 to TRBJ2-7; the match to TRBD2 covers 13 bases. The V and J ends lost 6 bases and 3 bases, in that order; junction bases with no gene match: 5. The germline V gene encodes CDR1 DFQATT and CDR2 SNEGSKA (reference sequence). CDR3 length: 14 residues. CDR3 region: CSACRTSGGYEQYF. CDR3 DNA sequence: TGCAGTGCCTGCCGGACTAGCGGGGGCTACGAGCAGTACTTC.

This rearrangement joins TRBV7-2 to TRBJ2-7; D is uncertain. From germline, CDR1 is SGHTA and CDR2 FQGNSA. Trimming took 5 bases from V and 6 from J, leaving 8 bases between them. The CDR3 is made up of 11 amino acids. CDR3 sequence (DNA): TGTGCCAGCAGCACTTATGGCGAGCAGTACTTC. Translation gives CASSTYGEQYF.

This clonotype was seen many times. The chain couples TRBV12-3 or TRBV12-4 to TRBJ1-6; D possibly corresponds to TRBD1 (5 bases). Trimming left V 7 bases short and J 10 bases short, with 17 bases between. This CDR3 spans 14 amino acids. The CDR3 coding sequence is TGTGCCAGCACCGACCATGGGGCGGGGTCACCCCTCCACTTT. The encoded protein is CASTDHGAGSPLHF.

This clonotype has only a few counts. The CDR3 DNA follows: TGCGCCAGCAGCGTGGGACAGGGGGACTATCTGAACACTGAAGCTTTCTTT. This sequence encodes CASSVGQGDYLNTEAFF. The chain uses TRBV5-1 and TRBJ1-1; 11 nucleotides match TRBD1. J gave up 0 bases and V 4 bases, and 8 bases lay outside the gene matches. This CDR3 has 17 amino acids. Per the germline V gene, CDR1 is SGHRS and CDR2 is YFSETQ.

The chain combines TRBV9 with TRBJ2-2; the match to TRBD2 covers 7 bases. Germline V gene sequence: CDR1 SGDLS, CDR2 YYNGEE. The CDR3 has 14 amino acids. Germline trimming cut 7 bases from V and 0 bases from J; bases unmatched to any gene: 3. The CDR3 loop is CASGGDPNTGELFF. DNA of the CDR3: TGTGCCAGCGGGGGGGATCCGAACACCGGGGAGCTGTTTTTT.

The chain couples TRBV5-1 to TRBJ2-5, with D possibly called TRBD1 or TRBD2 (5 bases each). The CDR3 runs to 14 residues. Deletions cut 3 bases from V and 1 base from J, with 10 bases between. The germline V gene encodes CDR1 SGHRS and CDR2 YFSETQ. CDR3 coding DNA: TGCGCCAGCAGCTCGGGACCCGCCCAAGAGACCCAGTACTTC. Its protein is CASSSGPAQETQYF.

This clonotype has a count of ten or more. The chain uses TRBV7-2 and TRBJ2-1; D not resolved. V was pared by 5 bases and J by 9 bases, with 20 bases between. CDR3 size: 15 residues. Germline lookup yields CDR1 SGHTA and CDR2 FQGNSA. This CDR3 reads CASSPYPGPAVEQFF. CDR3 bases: TGTGCCAGCAGCCCCTACCCTGGGCCGGCGGTTGAGCAGTTCTTC.

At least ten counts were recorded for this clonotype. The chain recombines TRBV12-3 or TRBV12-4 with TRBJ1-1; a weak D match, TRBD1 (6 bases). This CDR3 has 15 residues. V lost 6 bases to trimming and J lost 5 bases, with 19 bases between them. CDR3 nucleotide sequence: TGTGCCAGCAGCCCATACCACACAGGGAAGACTGAAGCTTTCTTT. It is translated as CASSPYHTGKTEAFF.

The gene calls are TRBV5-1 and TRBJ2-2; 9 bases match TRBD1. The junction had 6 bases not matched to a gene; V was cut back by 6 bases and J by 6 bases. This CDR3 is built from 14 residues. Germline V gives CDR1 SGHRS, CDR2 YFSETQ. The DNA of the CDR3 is TGCGCCAGCAAAGAACAGGGGGCGGCCGGGGAGCTGTTTTTT. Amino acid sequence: CASKEQGAAGELFF.

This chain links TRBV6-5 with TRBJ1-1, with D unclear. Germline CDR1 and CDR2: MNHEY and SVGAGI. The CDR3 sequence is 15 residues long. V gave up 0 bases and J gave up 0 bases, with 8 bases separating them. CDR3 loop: CASSYSQEMNTEAFF. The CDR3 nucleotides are TGTGCCAGCAGTTACTCGCAGGAGATGAACACTGAAGCTTTCTTT.

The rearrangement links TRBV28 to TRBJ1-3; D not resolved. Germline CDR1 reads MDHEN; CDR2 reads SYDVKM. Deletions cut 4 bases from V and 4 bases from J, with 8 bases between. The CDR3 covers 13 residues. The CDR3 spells CASSWTGGNTIYF. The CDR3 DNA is TGTGCCAGCAGTTGGACGGGCGGAAACACCATATATTTT.

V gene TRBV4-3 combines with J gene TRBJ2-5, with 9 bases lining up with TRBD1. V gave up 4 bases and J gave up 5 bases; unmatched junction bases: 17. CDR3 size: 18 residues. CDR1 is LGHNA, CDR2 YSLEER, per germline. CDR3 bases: TGCGCCAGCAGCCTAACCGACCCAGGGACAGGGCCGCCCGAGACCCAGTACTTC. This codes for CASSLTDPGTGPPETQYF.

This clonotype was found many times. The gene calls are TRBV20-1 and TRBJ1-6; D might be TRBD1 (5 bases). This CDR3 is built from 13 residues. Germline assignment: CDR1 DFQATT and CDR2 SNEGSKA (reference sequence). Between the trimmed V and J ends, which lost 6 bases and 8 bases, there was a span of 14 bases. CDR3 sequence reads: CSAWGRDYSPLHF. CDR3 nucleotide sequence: TGCAGTGCCTGGGGCCGGGATTATTCACCCCTCCACTTT.